This T cell receptor (beta chain) was sequenced in a study of T-cell reconstitution after alpha-beta-depleted transplantation in children. Study findings and constraints: One year after transplant, T-cell counts and diversity came mostly from newly produced T cells.

Germline assignment: CDR1 SGHRS and CDR2 YFSETQ. This CDR3 is built from 14 residues. Trimming cost V 2 bases and J 0 bases, with 6 bases left between them. This clonotype has ten or more counts. The antigen remains unidentified. Molecular barcoding with unique molecular identifiers was used for the TCRbeta library. Each CDR3 protein gets one entry after TCRdb re-called the PCR reads with MiXCR. In the table there are about 290,000 distinct CDR3 sequences, about 7.3% of which are singletons. The chain links TRBV5-1 to TRBJ2-1; TRBD2 is a possible D gene (5 bases). The input for sequencing was peripheral blood, taken 360 days after TCRalphabeta/CD19-depleted stem cell transplant. The clonotype originates from a female patient between 2 and 15 years old who had a stem cell transplant for Fanconi anemia, so the T cells may come from the graft donor. CDR3 in amino acids: CASSFRGSYNEQFF. The CDR3 coding sequence is TGCGCCAGCAGCTTCCGGGGCTCCTACAATGAGCAGTTCTTC.